The clone carrying this T cell receptor (beta chain) has a count of ten or more. Its specificity is unknown. The sample comes from a study of T cells in Graves' hyperthyroidism and ophthalmopathy. Study-wide points: In blood, most of the thyroid clonotypes expanded above 0.001 were also present.

RNA transcripts provided the source from which TCR beta CDR3 regions were amplified. The HTBI primer set was used in a first-round RT-PCR of the TCR CDR3. TCRdb processed the multiplex PCR reads anew with MiXCR; each CDR3 protein has one entry. Of roughly 250,000 distinct CDR3 sequences in the sample, about a sixth were seen once. Active moderate-to-severe ophthalmopathy, Clinical Activity Score at least 3, NOSPECS at least 4, under 3 months' duration. This receptor was identified in a woman under 30 with Graves' ophthalmopathy. Sequences were obtained from blood.

CDR3 loop: CASSYRGRWESPEAFF. Here the CDR3 DNA reads TGTGCCAGCAGTTACAGGGGACGCTGGGAGTCCCCTGAAGCTTTCTTT. The chain carries TRBV6-6 and TRBJ1-1, with D maybe TRBD1 (5 bases). Germline V lookup: CDR1 MNHNY, CDR2 SVGAGI (reference sequence). The CDR3 is made up of 16 amino acids. V shed 2 bases and J shed 6 bases, with 19 bases lying between them.